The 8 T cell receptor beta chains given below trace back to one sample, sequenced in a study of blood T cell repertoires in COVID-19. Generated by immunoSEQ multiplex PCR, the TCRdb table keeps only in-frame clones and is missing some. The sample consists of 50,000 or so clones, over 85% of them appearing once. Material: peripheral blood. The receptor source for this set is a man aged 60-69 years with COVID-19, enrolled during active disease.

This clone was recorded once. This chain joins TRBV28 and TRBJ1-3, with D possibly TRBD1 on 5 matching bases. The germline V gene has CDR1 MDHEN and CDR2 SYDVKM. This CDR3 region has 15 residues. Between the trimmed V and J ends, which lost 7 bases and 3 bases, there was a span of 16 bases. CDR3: CASIGQGEHGNTIYF. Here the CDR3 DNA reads TGTGCCAGCATTGGGCAGGGTGAACATGGAAACACCATATATTTT.

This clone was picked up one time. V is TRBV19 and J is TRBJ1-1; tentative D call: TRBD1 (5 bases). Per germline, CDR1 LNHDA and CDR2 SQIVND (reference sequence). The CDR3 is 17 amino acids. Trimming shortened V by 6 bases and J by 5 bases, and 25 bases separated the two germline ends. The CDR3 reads CASRSRHGGPSRTEAFF. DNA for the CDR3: TGTGCCAGTAGGAGTCGACACGGGGGACCGTCGAGGACTGAAGCTTTCTTT.

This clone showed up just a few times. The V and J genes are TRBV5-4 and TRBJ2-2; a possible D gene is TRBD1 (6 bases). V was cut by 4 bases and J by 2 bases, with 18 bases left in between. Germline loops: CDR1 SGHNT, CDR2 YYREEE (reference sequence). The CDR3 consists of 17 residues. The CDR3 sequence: CASSLEVGTPNTGELFF. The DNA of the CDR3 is TGTGCCAGCAGCCTGGAGGTCGGGACACCAAACACCGGGGAGCTGTTTTTT.

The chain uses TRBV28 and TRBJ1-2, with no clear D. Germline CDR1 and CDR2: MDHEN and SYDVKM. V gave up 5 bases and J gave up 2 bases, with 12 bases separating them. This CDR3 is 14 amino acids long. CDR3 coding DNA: TGTGCCAGCAGTGGAGCAAAACCCAACTATGGCTACACCTTC. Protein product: CASSGAKPNYGYTF.

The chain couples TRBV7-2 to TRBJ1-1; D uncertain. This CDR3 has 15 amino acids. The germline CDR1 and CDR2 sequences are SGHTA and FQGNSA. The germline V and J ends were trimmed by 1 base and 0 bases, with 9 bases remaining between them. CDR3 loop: CASSLGSVLNTEAFF. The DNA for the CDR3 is TGTGCCAGCAGCTTAGGGTCAGTCTTGAACACTGAAGCTTTCTTT.

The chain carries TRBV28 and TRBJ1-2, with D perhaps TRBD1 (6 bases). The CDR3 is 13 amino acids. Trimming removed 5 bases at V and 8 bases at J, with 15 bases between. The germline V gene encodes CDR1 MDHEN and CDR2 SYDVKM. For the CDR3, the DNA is TGTGCCAGCAGTCAGGCGGGGGCGAGAGGCTACACCTTC. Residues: CASSQAGARGYTF.

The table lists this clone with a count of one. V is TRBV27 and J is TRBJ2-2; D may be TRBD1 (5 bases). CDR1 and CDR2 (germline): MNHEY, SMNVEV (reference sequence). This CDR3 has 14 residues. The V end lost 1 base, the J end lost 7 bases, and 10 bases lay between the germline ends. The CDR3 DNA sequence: TGTGCCAGCAGTTTATTTAAGGGGCTCGGGGAGCTGTTTTTT. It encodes CASSLFKGLGELFF.

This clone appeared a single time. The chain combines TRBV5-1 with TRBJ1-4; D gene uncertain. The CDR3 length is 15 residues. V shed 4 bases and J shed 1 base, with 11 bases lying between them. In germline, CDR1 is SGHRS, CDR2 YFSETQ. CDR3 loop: CASSPHMLTNEKLFF. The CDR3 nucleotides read TGCGCCAGCAGCCCTCACATGTTAACTAATGAAAAACTGTTTTTT.